Below, 8 T cell receptor beta chains from the same sample are listed, as sequenced in a study of beta chain features in type 1 diabetes. Broader study findings: In every one of the four CD4+ subsets, TCRB CDR3s were moderately but significantly shorter in Type 1 diabetes patients.

cDNA synthesis used the whole RNA isolate, giving expressed TCRB sequences. Some clones are missing from TCRdb's copy, which holds only in-frame ones; the method was immunoSEQ multiplex PCR. The sample lists 300,000 to 350,000 clones, roughly 13% occurring once. Their antigens remain unidentified. The specimen was naive CD4+ T cells from blood. These receptors were obtained from a woman younger than 35 with type 1 diabetes.

V and J are TRBV5-1 and TRBJ2-1, with 12 bases lining up with TRBD2. Losses at the gene ends were 5 bases for V and 3 bases for J; bases not matched to a gene: 6. The germline gives CDR1 SGHRS, CDR2 YFSETQ. This CDR3 has 16 amino acids. The chain's CDR3 is CASRSLAGGDYNEQFF. CDR3 coding DNA: TGCGCCAGCAGGTCGCTAGCGGGAGGGGACTACAATGAGCAGTTCTTC.

The table lists this clone with a few counts. The chain combines TRBV18 with TRBJ2-6, with D possibly matching TRBD2 (6 bases). This CDR3 contains 18 residues. Trimming cost V 0 bases and J 1 base, with 13 bases left between them. CDR1 and CDR2 from the germline V gene are KGHSH and LQKENI. This CDR3 reads CASSPPGGAISGANVLTF. The CDR3 DNA reads as TGTGCCAGCTCACCACCAGGAGGGGCCATATCTGGGGCCAACGTCCTGACTTTC.

This clone was counted a few times. The chain uses TRBV7-2 and TRBJ2-7, with TRBD1 matching over 8 bases. Germline CDR1 SGHTA, CDR2 FQGNSA. The CDR3 runs 14 residues. The V segment lost 5 bases and the J segment 7 bases; nucleotides outside the gene matches: 10. The CDR3 DNA sequence: TGTGCCAGCAGCCCCGGACAGGGTCCTGAAGAGCAGTACTTC. As protein: CASSPGQGPEEQYF.

The chain carries TRBV7-2 and TRBJ1-5; tentatively, D is TRBD1 (6 bases). Germline CDR1 is SGHTA and CDR2 is FQGNSA. Deletions cut 2 bases from V and 4 bases from J, with 12 bases between. The CDR3 is made up of 15 amino acids. The CDR3 coding sequence is TGTGCCAGCAGCTTATTGACAGGAGCTAATCAGCCCCAGCATTTT. This codes for CASSLLTGANQPQHF.

CDR3 sequence: CASSLGQTPYGYTF. CDR3 DNA sequence: TGCGCCAGCAGCTTGGGACAGACCCCATATGGCTACACCTTC. This chain joins TRBV5-1 and TRBJ1-2; the D gene is possibly TRBD1 (5 bases). This CDR3 contains 14 residues. Trimming took 0 bases from V and 5 from J, leaving 11 bases between them. CDR1 SGHRS and CDR2 YFSETQ come from the germline V gene.

Concerning this clone: Additional DNA sequences in this sample encode the identical CDR3. The rearrangement joins TRBV11-2 to TRBJ1-1; D is unclear. Germline V CDR1 and CDR2: SGHAT, FQNNGV. With 3 bases removed from V and 2 bases from J, the gap between germline ends came to 7 bases. The CDR3 length is 13 residues. The CDR3 DNA follows: TGTGCCAGCAGCTTCGCAGGCAACACTGAAGCTTTCTTT. Its protein product is CASSFAGNTEAFF.

This clone has more than one count but fewer than ten. The chain joins TRBV7-2 to TRBJ2-1; 9 nucleotides agree with TRBD2. The CDR3 spans 14 residues. J was trimmed by 10 bases and V by 1 base; bases with no gene match: 5. In germline, CDR1 is SGHTA, CDR2 FQGNSA. The CDR3 region is CASSLVLAGKEQFF. The CDR3 region has the DNA TGTGCCAGCAGCTTAGTCCTAGCGGGGAAGGAGCAGTTCTTC.

V usage is TRBV29-1 and J usage is TRBJ2-3, with 12 bases matching TRBD2. Trimming cost V 6 bases and J 4 bases; bases outside gene matches: 8. The CDR3 is 15 amino acids. Per germline, CDR1 SQVTM and CDR2 ANQGSEA. CDR3 loop: CSVQAGTSGSDTQYF. The CDR3 DNA reads as TGCAGCGTCCAAGCCGGGACTAGCGGGTCAGATACGCAGTATTTT.